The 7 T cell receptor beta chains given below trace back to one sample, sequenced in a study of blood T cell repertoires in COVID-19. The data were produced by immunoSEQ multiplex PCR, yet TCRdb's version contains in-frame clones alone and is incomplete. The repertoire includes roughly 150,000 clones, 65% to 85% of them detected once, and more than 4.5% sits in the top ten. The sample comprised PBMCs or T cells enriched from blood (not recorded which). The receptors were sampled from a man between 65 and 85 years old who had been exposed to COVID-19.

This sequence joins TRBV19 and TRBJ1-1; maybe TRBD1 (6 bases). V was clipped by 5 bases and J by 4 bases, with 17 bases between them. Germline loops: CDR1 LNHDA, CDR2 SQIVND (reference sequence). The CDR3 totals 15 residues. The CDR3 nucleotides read TGTGCCAGTAGTCCCGGGACAAGGCTAATCACTGAAGCTTTCTTT. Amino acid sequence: CASSPGTRLITEAFF.

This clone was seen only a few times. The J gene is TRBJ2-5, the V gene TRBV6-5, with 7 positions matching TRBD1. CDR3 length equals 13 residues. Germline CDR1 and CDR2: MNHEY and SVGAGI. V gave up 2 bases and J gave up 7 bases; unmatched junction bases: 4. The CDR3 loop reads CASSYDRAGTQYF. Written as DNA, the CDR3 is TGTGCCAGCAGTTACGACAGGGCCGGGACCCAGTACTTC.

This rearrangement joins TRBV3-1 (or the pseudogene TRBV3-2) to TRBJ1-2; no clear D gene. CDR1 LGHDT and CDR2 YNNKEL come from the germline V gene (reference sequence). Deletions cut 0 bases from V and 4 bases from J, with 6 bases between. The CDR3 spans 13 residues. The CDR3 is CASSQDVLYGYTF. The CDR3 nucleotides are TGTGCCAGCAGCCAAGACGTTCTCTATGGCTACACCTTC.

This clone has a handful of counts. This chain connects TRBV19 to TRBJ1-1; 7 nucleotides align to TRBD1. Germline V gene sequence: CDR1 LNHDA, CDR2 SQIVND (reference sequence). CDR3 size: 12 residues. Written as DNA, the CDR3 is TGTGCGAACAGGGACAGTAGGACTGAAGCTTTCTTT. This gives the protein CANRDSRTEAFF.

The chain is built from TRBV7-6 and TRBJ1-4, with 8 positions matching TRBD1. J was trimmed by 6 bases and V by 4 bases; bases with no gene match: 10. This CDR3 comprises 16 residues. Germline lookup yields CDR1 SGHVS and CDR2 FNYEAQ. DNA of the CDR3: TGTGCCAGCAGCTGGCCAACCGGGACAGGCGATGAAAAACTGTTTTTT. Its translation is CASSWPTGTGDEKLFF.

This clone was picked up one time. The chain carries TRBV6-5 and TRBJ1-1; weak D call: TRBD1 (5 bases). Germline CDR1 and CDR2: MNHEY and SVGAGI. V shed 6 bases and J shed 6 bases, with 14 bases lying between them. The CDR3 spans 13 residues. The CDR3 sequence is CASSDSSLSEAFF. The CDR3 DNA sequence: TGTGCCAGCAGCGACAGCTCCCTATCTGAAGCTTTCTTT.

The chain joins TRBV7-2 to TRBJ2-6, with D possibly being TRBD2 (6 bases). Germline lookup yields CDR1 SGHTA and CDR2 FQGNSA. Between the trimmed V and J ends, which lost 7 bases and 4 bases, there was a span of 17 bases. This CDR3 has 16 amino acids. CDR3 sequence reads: CASNWDFRRGANVLTF. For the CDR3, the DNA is TGTGCCAGCAATTGGGACTTCCGACGGGGGGCCAACGTCCTGACTTTC.